Listed below are T cell receptor beta chains from one sample, sequenced in a study of T cell responses to AZD1222 COVID-19 vaccine. Only in-frame clones appear in the TCRdb table, and some are missing; sequencing was by immunoSEQ multiplex PCR. The profile shows some 140,000 clones, 93% of them singletons. The material was peripheral blood, obtained on day 0 of AZD1222 vaccination. Every receptor here comes from an adult in good health. Each CDR3 is given with its conserved first and last residue. A D gene is named only where the DNA matches it firmly. Size values are once, few and many counts, or a class for expanded clones, and some rows have none.

clone_size | d_call | j_call | v_call | cdr3_nt | cdr3_aa
NA | NA | TRBJ2-2 | TRBV4-1 | TGCGCCAGCAGCCAAGGCGGGCTCCTTGTGGCCGGGGAGCTGTTTTTT | CASSQGGLLVAGELFF
NA | NA | TRBJ2-1 | TRBV28 | TGTGCCAGCAGTTTAGGGGAATACAATGAGCAGTTCTTC | CASSLGEYNEQFF
NA | NA | TRBJ1-2 | TRBV3-1/TRBV3-2 | TGTGCCAGCAGCCATAACACCTGGACGGGCCCCAACTATGGCTACACCTTC | CASSHNTWTGPNYGYTF
NA | NA | TRBJ1-2 | TRBV27 | TGTGCCAGCAGTTTAAGAGAGGGGTTGGGCTATGGCTACACCTTC | CASSLREGLGYGYTF
NA | NA | TRBJ2-7 | TRBV6-2/TRBV6-3 | TGTGCCAGCAGTTACGCGGGGAACCCCTACGAGCAGTACTTC | CASSYAGNPYEQYF
NA | NA | TRBJ1-1 | TRBV7-3 | TGTGCCAGCAGCCTCACGGTAAACACTGAAGCTTTCTTT | CASSLTVNTEAFF
once | TRBD1 | TRBJ1-2 | TRBV7-9 | TGTGCCAGCAGCCTCGGGACAGCAGCCAACTATGGCTACACCTTC | CASSLGTAANYGYTF
NA | TRBD2 | TRBJ2-5 | TRBV7-9 | TGTGCCAGCAACACCGGGCGGGGAGGGGACCAAGAGACCCAGTACTTC | CASNTGRGGDQETQYF
NA | NA | TRBJ1-1 | TRBV5-1 | TGCGCCAGCAGCTTGGGCCGGGGCGAGTTATCTGAAGCTTTCTTT | CASSLGRGELSEAFF
NA | NA | TRBJ2-7 | TRBV19 | TGTGCCAGTAGTATAGGGGGTTCCATCTACGAGCAGTACTTC | CASSIGGSIYEQYF
NA | NA | TRBJ1-1 | TRBV6-5 | TGTGCCAGCAACCAAACTCCGGGACATAACACTGAAGCTTTCTTT | CASNQTPGHNTEAFF
NA | NA | TRBJ1-2 | TRBV9 | TGTGCCAGCAGCCCTAGGACGGTGCTTAACTATGGCTACACCTTC | CASSPRTVLNYGYTF
NA | NA | TRBJ1-1 | TRBV30 | TGTGCCTGGAGATATGGATCTGGGGCTTTCTTT | CAWRYGSGAFF
once | NA | TRBJ1-1 | TRBV6-5 | TGTGCCAGCAGCAAAGGGGGGGGGTTGAACACTGAAGCTTTCTTT | CASSKGGGLNTEAFF
few | NA | TRBJ1-1 | TRBV5-4 | TGTGCCAGCAGCCGGGGACTTCTAGAAGTGGAGGCTTTCTTT | CASSRGLLEVEAFF
NA | NA | TRBJ1-2 | TRBV3-1/TRBV3-2 | TGTGCCAGCAGCCACCTATTCGGCTACACCTTC | CASSHLFGYTF
NA | NA | TRBJ1-6 | TRBV7-3 | TGTGCCAGCAGCGGGTCAAATAATTCACCCCTCCACTTT | CASSGSNNSPLHF
NA | TRBD2 | TRBJ2-1 | TRBV11-2 | TGTGCCAGCAGCCTTTCCTCGGGACTAGGTTTTAGTGAGCAGTTCTTC | CASSLSSGLGFSEQFF
once | NA | TRBJ1-3 | TRBV6-1 | TGTGCCATCTTAACACAGGGAGGGCTCGGAAACACCATATATTTT | CAILTQGGLGNTIYF
few | NA | TRBJ2-5 | TRBV4-1 | TGCGCCAGCAGCCAAGCGCCAGGGGCGATAGAGACCCAGTACTTC | CASSQAPGAIETQYF
NA | NA | TRBJ1-3 | TRBV3-1/TRBV3-2 | TGTGCCAGCAGCCGCATAGGGGGAGCGTCAAACACCATATATTTT | CASSRIGGASNTIYF
NA | TRBD2 | TRBJ2-3 | TRBV10-3 | TGTGCCATCAGTGAAAAGACTAGCGGGGGGTCCGAGGGGTACACAGATACGCAGTATTTT | CAISEKTSGGSEGYTDTQYF
NA | NA | TRBJ1-5 | TRBV12-3/TRBV12-4 | TGTGCCAGCAGTTGGAGCAATCAGCCCCAGCATTTT | CASSWSNQPQHF